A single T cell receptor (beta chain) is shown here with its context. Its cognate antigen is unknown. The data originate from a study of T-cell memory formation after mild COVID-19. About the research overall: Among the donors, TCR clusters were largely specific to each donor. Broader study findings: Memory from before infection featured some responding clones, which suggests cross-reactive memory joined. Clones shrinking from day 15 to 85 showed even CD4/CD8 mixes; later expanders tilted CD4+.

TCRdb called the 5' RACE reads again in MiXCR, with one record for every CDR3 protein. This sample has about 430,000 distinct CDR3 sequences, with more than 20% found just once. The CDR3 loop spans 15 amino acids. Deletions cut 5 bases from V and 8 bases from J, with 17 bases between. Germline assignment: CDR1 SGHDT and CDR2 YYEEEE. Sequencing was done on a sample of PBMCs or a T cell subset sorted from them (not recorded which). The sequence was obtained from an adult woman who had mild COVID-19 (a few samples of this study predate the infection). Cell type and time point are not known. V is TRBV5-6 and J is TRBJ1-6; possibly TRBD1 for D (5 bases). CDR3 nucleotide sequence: TGTGCCAGCAGAAGGAGAGGGGAGAGGCATTCACCCCTCCACTTT. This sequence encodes CASRRRGERHSPLHF.